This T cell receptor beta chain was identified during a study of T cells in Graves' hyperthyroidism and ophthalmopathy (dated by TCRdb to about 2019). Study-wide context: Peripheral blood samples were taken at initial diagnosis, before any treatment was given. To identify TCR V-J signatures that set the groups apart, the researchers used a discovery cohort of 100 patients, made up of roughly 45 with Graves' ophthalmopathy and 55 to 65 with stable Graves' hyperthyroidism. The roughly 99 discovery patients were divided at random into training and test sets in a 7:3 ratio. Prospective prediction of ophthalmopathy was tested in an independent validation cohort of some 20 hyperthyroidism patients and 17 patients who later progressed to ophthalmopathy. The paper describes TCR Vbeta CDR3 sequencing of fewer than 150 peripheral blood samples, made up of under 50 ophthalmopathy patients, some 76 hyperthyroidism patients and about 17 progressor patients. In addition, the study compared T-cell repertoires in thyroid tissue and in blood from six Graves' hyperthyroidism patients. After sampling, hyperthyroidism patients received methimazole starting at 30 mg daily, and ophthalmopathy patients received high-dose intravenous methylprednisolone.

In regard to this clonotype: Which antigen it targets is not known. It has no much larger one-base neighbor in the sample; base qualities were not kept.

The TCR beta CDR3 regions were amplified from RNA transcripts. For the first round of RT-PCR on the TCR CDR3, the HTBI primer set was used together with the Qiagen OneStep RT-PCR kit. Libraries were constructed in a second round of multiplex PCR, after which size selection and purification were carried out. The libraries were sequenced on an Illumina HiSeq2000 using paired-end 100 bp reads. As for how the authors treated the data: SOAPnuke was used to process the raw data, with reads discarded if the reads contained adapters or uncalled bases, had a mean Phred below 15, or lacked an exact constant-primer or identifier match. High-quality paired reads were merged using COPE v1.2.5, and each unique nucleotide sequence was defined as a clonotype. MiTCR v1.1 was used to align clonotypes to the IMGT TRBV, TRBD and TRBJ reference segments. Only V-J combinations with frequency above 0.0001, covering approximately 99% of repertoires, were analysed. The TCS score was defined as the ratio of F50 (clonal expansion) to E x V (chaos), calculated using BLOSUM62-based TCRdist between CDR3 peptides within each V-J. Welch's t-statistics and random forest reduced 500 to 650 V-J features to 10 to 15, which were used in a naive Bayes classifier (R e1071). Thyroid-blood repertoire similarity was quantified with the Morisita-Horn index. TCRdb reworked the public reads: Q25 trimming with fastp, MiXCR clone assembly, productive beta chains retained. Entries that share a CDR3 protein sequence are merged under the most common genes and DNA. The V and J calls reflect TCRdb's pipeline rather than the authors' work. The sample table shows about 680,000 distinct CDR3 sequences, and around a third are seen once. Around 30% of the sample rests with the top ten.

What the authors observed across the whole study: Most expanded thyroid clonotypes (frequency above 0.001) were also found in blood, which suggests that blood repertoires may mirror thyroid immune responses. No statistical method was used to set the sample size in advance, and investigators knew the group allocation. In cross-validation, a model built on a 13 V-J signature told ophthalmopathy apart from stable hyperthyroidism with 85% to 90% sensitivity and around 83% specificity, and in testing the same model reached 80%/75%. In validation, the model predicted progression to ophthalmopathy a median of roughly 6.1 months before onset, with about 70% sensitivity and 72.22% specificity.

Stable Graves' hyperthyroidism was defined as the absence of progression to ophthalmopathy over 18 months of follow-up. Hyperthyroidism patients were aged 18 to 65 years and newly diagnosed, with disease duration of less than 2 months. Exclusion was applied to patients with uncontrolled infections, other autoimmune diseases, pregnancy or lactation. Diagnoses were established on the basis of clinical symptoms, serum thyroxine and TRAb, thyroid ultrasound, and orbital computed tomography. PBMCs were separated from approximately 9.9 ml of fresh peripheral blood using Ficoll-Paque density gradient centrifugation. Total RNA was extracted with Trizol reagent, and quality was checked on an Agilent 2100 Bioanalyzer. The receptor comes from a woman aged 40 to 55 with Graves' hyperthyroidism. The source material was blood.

DNA sequence: TGTGCCAGCAGCCGAAGGGGGGGACAAGAGACCCAGTACTTC. It codes for CASSRRGGQETQYF. This sequence uses TRBV7-8 and TRBJ2-5, with a tentative D gene TRBD2 over 7 matching bases. The V and J ends are trimmed by 5 bases and 2 bases, leaving 12 bases between them. From the cysteine through the phenylalanine, the CDR3 covers 14 amino acids. The only DNA kept is the CDR3, 42 bases in frame from the first base. Reading the germline V gene gives CDR1 SGHVS and CDR2 FQNEAQ.